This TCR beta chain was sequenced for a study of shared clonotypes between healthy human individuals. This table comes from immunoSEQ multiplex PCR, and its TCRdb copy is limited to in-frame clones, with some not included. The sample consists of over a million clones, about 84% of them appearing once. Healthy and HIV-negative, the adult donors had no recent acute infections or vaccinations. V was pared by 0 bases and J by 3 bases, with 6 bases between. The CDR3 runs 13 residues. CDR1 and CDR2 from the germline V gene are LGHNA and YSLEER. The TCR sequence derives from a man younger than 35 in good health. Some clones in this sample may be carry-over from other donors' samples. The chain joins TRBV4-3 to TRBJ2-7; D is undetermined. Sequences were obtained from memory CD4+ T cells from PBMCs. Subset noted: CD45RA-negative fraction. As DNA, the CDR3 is TGCGCCAGCAGCCAAGACGCCTACTACGAGCAGTACTTC. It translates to CASSQDAYYEQYF.